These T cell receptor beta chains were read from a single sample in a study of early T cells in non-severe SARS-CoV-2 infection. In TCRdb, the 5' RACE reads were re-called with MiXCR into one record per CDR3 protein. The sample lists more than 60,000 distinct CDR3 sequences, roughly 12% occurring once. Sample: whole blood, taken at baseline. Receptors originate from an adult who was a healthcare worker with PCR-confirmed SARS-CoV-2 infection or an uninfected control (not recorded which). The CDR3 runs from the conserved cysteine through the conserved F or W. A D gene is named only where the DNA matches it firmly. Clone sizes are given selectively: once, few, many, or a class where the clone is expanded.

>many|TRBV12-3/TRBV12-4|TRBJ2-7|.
TGTGCCAGCAGTTTAGGGGGAAGCTCCTACGAGCAGTACTTC
CASSLGGSSYEQYF
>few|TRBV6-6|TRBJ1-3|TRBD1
TGTGCCAGCACATATGAAGGTCTGACAGGGTATGATTTT
CASTYEGLTGYDF
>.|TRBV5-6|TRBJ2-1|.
TGTGCCAGCAGCTCATACGACGGAACCTACAATGAGCAGTTCTTC
CASSSYDGTYNEQFF
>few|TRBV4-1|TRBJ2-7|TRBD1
TGCGCCAGCAGCCAACCGAGGGACAGGAACATGTACGAGCAGTACTTC
CASSQPRDRNMYEQYF
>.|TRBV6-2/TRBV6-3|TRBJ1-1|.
TGTGCCAGCAGTTACCGGGGGGACAAGTTGAACACTGAAGCTTTCTTT
CASSYRGDKLNTEAFF
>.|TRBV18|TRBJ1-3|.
TGTGCCAGCTCGCAGGATTACTCTGAAAACACCATATATTTT
CASSQDYSENTIYF
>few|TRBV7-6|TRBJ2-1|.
TGTGCCAGCAGCCGGGACACTTACAATGAGCAGTTCTTC
CASSRDTYNEQFF
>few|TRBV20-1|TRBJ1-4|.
TGCAGTGCTAGTCCCGGGGAGGGAGCAACTAATGAAAAACTGTTTTTT
CSASPGEGATNEKLFF
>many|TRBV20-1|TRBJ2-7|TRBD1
TGCAGTGCTCCAAGGCGGGACAGGGGGACTGACGAGCAGTACTTC
CSAPRRDRGTDEQYF
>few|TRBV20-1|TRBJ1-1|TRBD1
TGCAGTGCTAGTGACCGGGACAGGGGATGGACTGAAGCTTTCTTT
CSASDRDRGWTEAFF
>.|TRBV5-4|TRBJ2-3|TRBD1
TGTGCCAGCACCTCAGGGGGTTTTGGAGATACGCAGTATTTT
CASTSGGFGDTQYF
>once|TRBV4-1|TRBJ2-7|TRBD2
TGCGCCAGCAGCCAAAGTGGCCTCGGGGGGGTGGCCTACGAGCAGTACTTC
CASSQSGLGGVAYEQYF
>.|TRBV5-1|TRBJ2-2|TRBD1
TGCGCCAGCAGCTCGGTAAAGACAGGGGGGAACACCGGGGAGCTGTTTTTT
CASSSVKTGGNTGELFF
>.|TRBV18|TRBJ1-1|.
TGTGCCAGCTCACCTCCGGGACTCCCGAACACTGAAGCTTTCTTT
CASSPPGLPNTEAFF
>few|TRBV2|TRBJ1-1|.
TGTGCCAGCAATCAGGGGCCAAACACTGAAGCTTTCTTT
CASNQGPNTEAFF
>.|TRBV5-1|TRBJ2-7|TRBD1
TGCGCCAGCAGCTTTCAGGGGGCGCGTCTAGGAGAGCAGTACTTC
CASSFQGARLGEQYF
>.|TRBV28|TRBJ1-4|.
TGTGCCAGCAGGCTACCAGGGGTTAATGAAAAACTGTTTTTT
CASRLPGVNEKLFF
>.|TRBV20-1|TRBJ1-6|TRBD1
TGCAGTGCTATCGGGACAGGGCAGAATTCACCCCTCCACTTT
CSAIGTGQNSPLHF
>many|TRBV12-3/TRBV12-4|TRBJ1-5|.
TGTGCCAGCAGTTTCGGGCAGGGTAGCCAGCCCCAGCATTTT
CASSFGQGSQPQHF
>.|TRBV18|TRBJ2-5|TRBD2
TGTGCCAGCTCACGCACACTAGCGGGGGGAAAAGAGACCCAGTACTTC
CASSRTLAGGKETQYF
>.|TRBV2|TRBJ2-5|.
TGTGCCAGCATCTGGGAGACCCAGTACTTC
CASIWETQYF
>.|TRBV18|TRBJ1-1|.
TGTGCCAGCTCACCCACCCAGACCCATGAAGCTTTCTTT
CASSPTQTHEAFF
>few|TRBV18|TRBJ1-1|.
TGTGCCAGCTCCCTTCTAGGGACGGGAGTTTTCAGTGAAGCTTTCTTT
CASSLLGTGVFSEAFF
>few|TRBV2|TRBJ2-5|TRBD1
TGTGCCAGCAGCTGGGACAGGGACAAACAAGAGACCCAGTACTTC
CASSWDRDKQETQYF
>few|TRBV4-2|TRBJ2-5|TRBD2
TGTGCCAGCAGCCAAGGGGGGCTAGCGGGCCGCCGGGGGGCCCAGTACTTC
CASSQGGLAGRRGAQYF
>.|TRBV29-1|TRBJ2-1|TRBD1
TGCAGCGTTTATGCCGGGACAGGGGTCTCCTACAATGAGCAGTTCTTC
CSVYAGTGVSYNEQFF
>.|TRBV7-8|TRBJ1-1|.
TGTGCCAGCAGCTTAGTGGCTTGGACTGCGAACACTGAAGCTTTCTTT
CASSLVAWTANTEAFF
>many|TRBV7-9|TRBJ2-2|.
TGTGCCAGCAGCTTCCCCGGTACGGGCCCCTCGGCGAACACCGGGGAGCTGTTTTTT
CASSFPGTGPSANTGELFF
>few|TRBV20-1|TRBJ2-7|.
TGCAGTGCTAAGGCCCTGGACAAAAACTACGAGCAGTACTTC
CSAKALDKNYEQYF
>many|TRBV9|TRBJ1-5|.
TGTGCCAGCAGTCGGGGGGCGGACAAGTGGCAGCCCCAGCATTTT
CASSRGADKWQPQHF
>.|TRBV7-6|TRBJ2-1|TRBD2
TGTGCCAGCAGCGGGGGACTAGCGGGGGGTCTTGAGCAGTTCTTC
CASSGGLAGGLEQFF
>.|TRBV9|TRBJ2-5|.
TGTGCCAGCAGCGTCGGTAGCAAGGAGACCCAGTACTTC
CASSVGSKETQYF
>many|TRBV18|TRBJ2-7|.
TGTGCCAGCACGCCGGGGCAGGGCCTCTCTTACGAGCAGTACTTC
CASTPGQGLSYEQYF
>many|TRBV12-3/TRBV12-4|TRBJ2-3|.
TGTGCCAGCAGTTTAGTTGCAGGGGGGCAAGATACGCAGTATTTT
CASSLVAGGQDTQYF
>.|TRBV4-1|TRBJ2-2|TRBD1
TGCGCCAGCAGCCAAGGGGACAGGGGGACCGGGGAGCTGTTTTTT
CASSQGDRGTGELFF
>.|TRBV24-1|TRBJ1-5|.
TGTGCCACCAGTGATTTGGGGGAGGGACAGCCCCAGCATTTT
CATSDLGEGQPQHF
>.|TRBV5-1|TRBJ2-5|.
TGCGCCAGCAGCTTGGCCGACAGCCAAGAGACCCAGTACTTC
CASSLADSQETQYF
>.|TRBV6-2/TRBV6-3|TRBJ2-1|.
TGTGCCAGCAGCACAAGGCCGGGGAATGAGCAGTTCTTC
CASSTRPGNEQFF
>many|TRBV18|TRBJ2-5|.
TGTGCCAGCTCAGAGCGAGTGGAAGAGACCCAGTACTTC
CASSERVEETQYF
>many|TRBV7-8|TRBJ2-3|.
TGTGCCAGCAGCTTAGGACGTGCAAACAGACTTACAGATACGCAGTATTTT
CASSLGRANRLTDTQYF
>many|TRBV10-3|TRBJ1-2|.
TGTGCCATCAGCGGAGGGAGGTTTTCGAATGGCTACACCTTC
CAISGGRFSNGYTF
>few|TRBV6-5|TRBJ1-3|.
TGTGCCAGCAGCCGAGACAGATTTGAAAACACCATATATTTT
CASSRDRFENTIYF
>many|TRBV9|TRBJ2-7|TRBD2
TGTGCCAGCAGCGTAGGAGGGAGGGGCCCCTACGAGCAGTACTTC
CASSVGGRGPYEQYF
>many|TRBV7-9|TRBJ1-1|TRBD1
TGTGCCAGCAGCTTAGAAGGGACAGTAAGGCAAGAAGCTTTCTTT
CASSLEGTVRQEAFF
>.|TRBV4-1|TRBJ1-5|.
TGCGCCAGCAGCCAAGATGGGGCCCCGAGGCAGCCCCAGCATTTT
CASSQDGAPRQPQHF
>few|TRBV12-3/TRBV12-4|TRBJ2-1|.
TGTGCCAGCAGTTTTATTCAGCCCAATGAGCAGTTCTTC
CASSFIQPNEQFF